This T cell receptor beta chain is drawn from a study of T cells in Graves' hyperthyroidism and ophthalmopathy. Across the study: Peripheral blood draws took place at initial diagnosis, ahead of any treatment.

Researchers took RNA transcripts and amplified the TCR beta CDR3 regions from them. HTBI primers were the set used in a first-round RT-PCR of the TCR CDR3. MiXCR, applied by TCRdb to the multiplex PCR reads, yields one record per CDR3 protein. The sample contains about 560,000 distinct CDR3 sequences, approximately 15% of which appear only once. This CDR3 spans 15 amino acids. Trimming removed 10 bases from V and 3 bases from J; junction bases left unmatched: 11. CDR1 is MNHNS and CDR2 is SASEGT in the germline V gene. This clonotype was detected only a few times. This sequence joins TRBV6-1 and TRBJ2-5; 10 positions agree with TRBD2. The sequenced sample was blood. The receptor was isolated from a woman under 30 with Graves' hyperthyroidism. CDR3 bases: TGTGCCACCTCGAACCTTCTAGCGGGAGAAGAGACCCAGTACTTC. This codes for CATSNLLAGEETQYF.